The 25 T cell receptor beta chains below come from one sample, sequenced in a study of human T cells and chemical hapten exposure. TCRdb re-called the RACE reads with MiXCR, one entry per CDR3 protein. Of 90,000 to 110,000 distinct CDR3 sequences detected, less than 40% appear once; the ten largest clones hold roughly 2.7%. This sample's time point: patch test 3, about 24 weeks after DPC sensitization. Indicated treatment: therapeutic diphenylcyclopropenone sensitization with weekly scalp DPC. The specimen comprised whole blood, sampled in connection with sensitization to the hapten diphenylcyclopropenone (DPC). These receptors originate from a man between 35 and 55 years old with alopecia areata. Some clones in this sample may be carry-over from other donors' samples.

This clonotype was counted a few times. The genes are TRBV18 and TRBJ2-3; maybe TRBD2 (6 bases). CDR3 size: 15 residues. Germline CDR1 is KGHSH and CDR2 is LQKENI. V was cut by 5 bases and J by 6 bases, with 18 bases left in between. The CDR3 coding sequence is TGTGCCAGCTCATACTCGGAGGGCGCGGCTGATACGCAGTATTTT. Amino acid sequence: CASSYSEGAADTQYF.

This clonotype has only a few counts. DNA of the CDR3: TGTGCCAGCAGTTCCGCCGGTACAGATACGCAGTATTTT. This encodes CASSSAGTDTQYF. V usage is TRBV27 and J usage is TRBJ2-3; no definite D call. CDR3 length equals 13 residues. CDR1 MNHEY and CDR2 SMNVEV come from the germline V gene (reference sequence). V lost 4 bases and J lost 3, with 8 bases in between.

This clonotype has only one observation. This chain links TRBV29-1 with TRBJ2-4; D may match TRBD1 or TRBD2 (5 bases each). Deletions cut 5 bases from V and 2 bases from J, with 10 bases between. This CDR3 has 13 residues. Germline assignment: CDR1 SQVTM and CDR2 ANQGSEA. The CDR3 DNA sequence: TGCAGCGTTCCGGGACCTTCCAAAAACATTCAGTACTTC. Translated, it gives CSVPGPSKNIQYF.

The J gene is TRBJ2-7, the V gene TRBV21-1; the DNA was not used to check the table's D call, TRBD1. TRBV21-1 is deemed a pseudogene. The CDR3 runs to 17 residues. CDR3 sequence reads: CASSIWTGANPSYEQYV. The DNA of the CDR3 is TGTGCCAGCAGTATCTGGACAGGGGCAAACCCGTCCTACGAGCAGTACGTC.

V and J are TRBV5-1 and TRBJ2-7; 10 bases match TRBD2. The germline gives CDR1 SGHRS, CDR2 YFSETQ. The J segment lost 7 bases and the V segment lost 4 bases, leaving 8 bases of the junction unmatched. The CDR3 consists of 14 residues. The CDR3 protein is CASSPAGGPGEQYV. CDR3 coding DNA: TGCGCCAGCAGCCCAGCGGGAGGGCCGGGGGAGCAGTACGTC.

This rearrangement joins TRBV25-1 to TRBJ2-1, with a possible D match to TRBD2 (6 bases). Germline V gene lookup returns CDR1 MGHDK and CDR2 SYGVNS. The CDR3 has 12 amino acids. V was pared by 10 bases and J by 4 bases, with 11 bases between. The CDR3 loop reads CATLEGYNEQFF. The CDR3 bases are TGTGCCACCCTGGAGGGGTACAATGAGCAGTTCTTC.

The chain employs TRBV7-8 and TRBJ2-1, with 14 bases identical to TRBD2. In germline, CDR1 is SGHVS, CDR2 FQNEAQ. This CDR3 is 17 amino acids long. Losses at the gene ends were 2 bases for V and 8 bases for J; bases not matched to a gene: 8. The chain's CDR3 is CASSLRAGLAGADEQFF. CDR3 DNA sequence: TGTGCCAGCAGCTTAAGGGCGGGACTAGCGGGAGCGGATGAGCAGTTCTTC.

This clonotype came up a few times. The chain is built from TRBV28 and TRBJ1-6; D is ambiguous. V was cut by 5 bases and J by 7 bases, with 6 bases left in between. The CDR3 length is 12 residues. Germline values: CDR1 MDHEN, CDR2 SYDVKM. In DNA form, the CDR3 reads TGTGCCAGCAGTCCTCTCAATTCACCCCTCCACTTT. Protein: CASSPLNSPLHF.

This clonotype was recorded at least ten times. The chain has TRBV24-1 and TRBJ2-7, with D perhaps matching TRBD1 or TRBD2 (5 bases each). The V and J ends lost 8 bases and 2 bases respectively, with 12 bases between them. This CDR3 spans 13 amino acids. Germline V lookup: CDR1 KGHDR, CDR2 SFDVKD. CDR3 sequence reads: CATIAMGAYEQYF. The CDR3 bases are TGTGCCACCATCGCGATGGGGGCCTACGAGCAGTACTTC.

This clonotype came up a few times. The chain links TRBV20-1 to TRBJ2-3; 12 positions agree with TRBD2. In germline, CDR1 is DFQATT, CDR2 SNEGSKA (reference sequence). Trimming took 3 bases from V and 3 from J; bases not matched to a gene: 7. The CDR3 length is 16 residues. The CDR3, as DNA: TGCAGTGCTAGCGTGACTAGCGGGAGATTAACAGATACGCAGTATTTT. Protein: CSASVTSGRLTDTQYF.

This chain links TRBV7-8 with TRBJ2-2; TRBD1 might be the D (6 bases). CDR3 length: 16 amino acids. The germline V and J ends were trimmed by 5 bases and 0 bases, with 13 bases remaining between them. From germline, CDR1 is SGHVS and CDR2 FQNEAQ. The CDR3 here is CASSPHRDPNTGELFF. CDR3 nucleotide sequence: TGTGCCAGCAGCCCCCACAGGGATCCGAACACCGGGGAGCTGTTTTTT.

The J gene is TRBJ2-3, the V gene TRBV12-3 or TRBV12-4; 8 bases are shared with TRBD2. After removal of 9 bases from V and 2 bases from J, the junction contained 4 bases not matched to a gene. This CDR3 comprises 13 residues. The CDR3 sequence: CASSGTTTDTQYF. CDR3 sequence (DNA): TGTGCCAGTAGCGGGACGACCACAGATACGCAGTATTTT.

This clonotype was found a few times. The rearrangement joins TRBV4-2 to TRBJ2-5, with 9 bases lining up with TRBD2. In germline, CDR1 is LGHNA, CDR2 YNFKEQ. V lost 3 bases, J lost 5 bases, and 7 bases stayed unmatched. This CDR3 contains 15 residues. The CDR3 loop reads CASSQPSGRSETQYF. CDR3 DNA sequence: TGTGCCAGCAGCCAGCCCAGCGGGAGGTCGGAGACCCAGTACTTC.

Note on this clonotype: The junction differs from germline at one of its ends, possibly a read error. The rearrangement uses TRBV2 and TRBJ2-6; D may be TRBD1 (6 bases). Germline assignment: CDR1 SNHLY and CDR2 FYNNEI. This CDR3 spans 13 amino acids. This CDR3 reads CATYRAGAKVLTF. The CDR3 region has the DNA TGTGCCACCTACAGGGCTGGGGCCAAAGTCCTGACTTTC. The full variable domain, in which reference TRBV2 and TRBJ2-6 provide the parts outside the CDR3, is EPEVTQTPSHQVTQMGQEVILRCVPISNHLYFYWYRQILGQKVEFLVSFYNNEISEKSEIFDDQFSVERPDGSNFTLKIRSTKLEDSAMYFCATYRAGAKVLTFGAGSRLTVL.

The rearrangement links TRBV20-1 to TRBJ2-3; unclear D gene. With 5 bases removed from V and 0 bases from J, the gap between germline ends came to 6 bases. The V gene's germline CDR1 is DFQATT and CDR2 SNEGSKA (reference sequence). The CDR3 runs 12 residues. CDR3 amino acids: CSAFASTDTQYF. The DNA for the CDR3 is TGCAGTGCTTTTGCTAGCACAGATACGCAGTATTTT.

This clonotype was seen a few times. The genes are TRBV3-1 and TRBJ2-5; D might be TRBD1 (5 bases). The CDR3 length is 14 residues. V shed 1 base and J shed 4 bases, with 10 bases lying between them. CDR1 is LGHDT and CDR2 is YNNKEL in the germline V gene (reference sequence). This chain's CDR3 is CASSQVSGPETQYF. The DNA of the CDR3 is TGTGCCAGCAGCCAAGTCTCAGGGCCAGAGACCCAGTACTTC.

This chain connects TRBV7-2 to TRBJ2-2, with a possible D match to TRBD1 (6 bases). In germline, CDR1 is SGHTA, CDR2 FQGNSA. V was trimmed by 4 bases and J by 5 bases, leaving 11 bases between them. The CDR3 is 14 residues long. The CDR3, as DNA: TGTGCCAGCAGCTGGTCAGGGGAGACCGGGGAGCTGTTTTTT. It encodes CASSWSGETGELFF.

The genes are TRBV6-2 or TRBV6-3 and TRBJ2-2; a weak D match, TRBD2 (6 bases). V lost 2 bases to trimming and J lost 2 bases, with 15 bases between them. The germline V gene encodes CDR1 MNHEY and CDR2 SVGEGT. The CDR3 contains 17 residues. The CDR3 reads CASSYRLSGENTGELFF. CDR3 nucleotide sequence: TGTGCCAGCAGTTACCGTCTTAGCGGAGAAAACACCGGGGAGCTGTTTTTT.

The V and J genes are TRBV5-1 and TRBJ2-3; D is unresolved. CDR1 and CDR2 (germline): SGHRS, YFSETQ. The CDR3 is made up of 15 amino acids. V was clipped by 0 bases and J by 2 bases, with 10 bases between them. The CDR3 loop is CASSLATPDTDTQYF. CDR3 coding DNA: TGCGCCAGCAGCTTGGCTACTCCTGACACAGATACGCAGTATTTT.

As regards this clonotype: At one end, the junction sequence differs from germline, possibly due to a read error. V and J are TRBV28 and TRBJ1-1, with a weak D call TRBD1 (5 bases). CDR3 length: 14 residues. In germline, CDR1 is MDHEN, CDR2 SYDVKM. The CDR3 sequence: CASSLGGRNTEALF. The CDR3 DNA sequence: TGTGCCAGCAGTTTAGGGGGACGGAACACTGAAGCTCTCTTT.

The J gene is TRBJ2-7, the V gene TRBV7-2; TRBD2 matches 7 bases. Per germline, CDR1 SGHTA and CDR2 FQGNSA. Unmatched junction bases numbered 14, after V lost 5 bases and J lost 4 bases. The CDR3 is made up of 16 amino acids. The CDR3 bases are TGTGCCAGCAGCCAAAAGCGGGGCGGGAGTTGGTACGAGCAGTACTTC. This translates into CASSQKRGGSWYEQYF.

The chain links TRBV28 to TRBJ2-7; TRBD2 is a possible D gene (5 bases). V dropped 6 bases and J dropped 4 bases, with 13 bases sitting between them. The CDR3 is 13 residues long. Looked up from germline, CDR1 is MDHEN and CDR2 is SYDVKM. The CDR3 DNA reads TGTGCCAGCAGCCTACAGAGGGAGTACGAGCAGTACTTC. Its protein product is CASSLQREYEQYF.

The gene calls are TRBV19 and TRBJ1-1; 12 bases map to TRBD1. The CDR3 has 14 residues. Losses at the gene ends were 3 bases for V and 6 bases for J; bases not matched to a gene: 2. Germline V lookup: CDR1 LNHDA, CDR2 SQIVND (reference sequence). This CDR3 reads CASSIGTGGPEAFF. CDR3 bases: TGTGCCAGTAGTATCGGGACAGGGGGCCCTGAAGCTTTCTTT.

This chain connects TRBV19 to TRBJ2-7; D remains unclear. The V end was cut by 4 bases, the J end by 0 bases, with 7 bases between. Looked up from germline, CDR1 is LNHDA and CDR2 is SQIVND (reference sequence). There are 13 residues in the CDR3. The CDR3 nucleotides read TGTGCCAGTAGTACCGCTAGCTCCTACGAGCAGTACGTC. Translated, it gives CASSTASSYEQYV.

The genes are TRBV3-1 and TRBJ2-5, with unresolved D. The germline V gene has CDR1 LGHDT and CDR2 YNNKEL (reference sequence). Trimming left V 2 bases short and J 1 base short, with 5 bases between. There are 13 residues in the CDR3. The CDR3 DNA follows: TGTGCCAGCAGCCAATGGCGCCAAGAGACCCAGTACTTC. Its protein is CASSQWRQETQYF.